This TCR beta chain was sequenced for a study of blood T cell repertoires in COVID-19 (dated by TCRdb to 2019 to 2021). Regarding the complete study: Samples covering the acute and convalescent phases of COVID-19 were provided by collaborators in the United States, Italy and Spain. The material from the prospective study consisted of cDNA or gDNA derived from T cells, B-cell-depleted T cells, or PBMCs. Deeply sampled blood TCRbeta repertoires from subjects exposed to, actively infected with, or recovered from COVID-19 were included in the dataset. The repertoires were released in a freely available public database intended as a resource for research on the immune response to SARS-CoV-2. Samples came from the ongoing ImmuneRACE study (first 160 participants) plus 1,254 subjects from 6 global collaborators. The sample metadata nearly always contained a de-identified subject ID, COVID-19 status, age in years and sex. Where HLA class I and class II types were available, the types were taken from metadata supplied by the sample provider, not from assay-based typing.

General findings and caveats noted by the study authors: Clinical and demographic metadata were provided uncurated, with the amount varying by source and participant.

TCRbeta CDR3 regions were amplified from genomic DNA using the immunoSEQ Assay, a bias-controlled multiplex PCR. The paper's data handling went like this. Nucleated cell counts per sample were estimated from amplification of reference gene primers within the assay. To quantify the absolute abundance of each unique TCRbeta CDR3 rearrangement, sequence reads were collapsed and filtered. Productive Simpson clonality was computed per sample as the square root of Simpson's diversity index over productive rearrangements. TCRdb re-hosts the immuneACCESS table, in-frame sequences only. Its copies lack some clones; in the studies checked, an unresolved V gene accounts for under half of them, and the cause for the rest is not known. The D gene and trimming were derived from the DNA, and the V and J assignments and clone size from that table. The sample table holds a few hundred thousand clones, of which roughly 85% were seen once. In total, the top ten clones hold approximately 5.1% of the sample.

Note on this clone: Its specific antigen is unknown. One base away there is no much larger clone; base qualities are not given.

The collaborating institutions used their own protocols to collect whole blood in K2EDTA tubes. For TCRbeta analysis, collaborator samples were shipped as frozen whole blood, as isolated PBMCs, or as DNA extracted from either sample type. After removal of 8 bases from V and 6 bases from J, the junction retains 7 bases not matched to a gene. CDR3 length: 12 amino acids, cysteine to phenylalanine. Only CDR3 DNA remains: 36 bases, in frame from the first base. The germline V gene sets CDR1 to MNHEY and CDR2 to SVGAGI. Source material: peripheral blood. The rearranged chain carries TRBV6-5 and TRBJ2-7, and 7 junctional nucleotides match TRBD1. The receptor's source is a man aged 45-65 years with active or convalescent COVID-19. The DNA is TGTGCCAGCCGCGACAGGGTTGGCGAGCAGTACTTC. It specifies CASRDRVGEQYF.